This record concerns one T cell receptor beta chain sequence. This sample was included in a study of CD8 T cells in Susac syndrome. Study context: Among the Susac syndrome patients who underwent sequencing, about 6 had clinically active disease, while roughly 8 of them were in remission. When their blood was taken, the Susac syndrome patients had either not yet had any therapy, were taking corticosteroids, or were taking intravenous immunoglobulin alone.

The CDR3 has 13 residues. Germline loops: CDR1 SGHDT, CDR2 YYEEEE. V lost 1 base, J lost 3 bases, and 6 bases lay in between. With random hexamers, roughly 0.45 to 1 ug RNA was reverse transcribed. TCR beta CDR3 was amplified by immunoSEQ multiplex PCR. This amplification extended across 54 Vbeta and 13 Jbeta segments. One entry per CDR3 protein, called by TCRdb with MiXCR from the immunoSEQ multiplex PCR reads. Among 71,000 or so distinct CDR3 sequences listed, 85% to 95% were seen once. This clonotype was obtained from a human donor with Susac syndrome. Sequences were obtained from CD4+ T cells from PBMCs. The chain joins TRBV5-6 to TRBJ2-3, with no clear D. The CDR3 nucleotides read TGTGCCAGCAGCTTGCTCCGGACAGATACGCAGTATTTT. This codes for CASSLLRTDTQYF.